This is a list of T cell receptor beta chains from one sample in a study of OX40 agonist ivuxolimab in advanced cancers. Assay used: immunoSEQ multiplex PCR; TCRdb lists only in-frame clones, some missing. The sample includes approximately 70,000 clones, about 83% of them seen just once. The sample in question was CD4+ or CD8+ T cells sorted from blood, obtained in a trial of the OX40 agonist ivuxolimab. These receptors came from an adult with an advanced solid tumor such as melanoma, head and neck, liver or kidney cancer. CDR3s include the opening cysteine and the closing phenylalanine or tryptophan. D genes are given only for firm matches. Clone size is shown for a subset of rows, as once, few, many or a class of expanded clone.

len	v_gene	d_gene	abundance	j_gene	CDR3aa	CDR3nt
15	TRBV7-2	TRBD2	-	TRBJ2-1	CASSFSSGGFNEQFF	TGTGCCAGCAGCTTTTCTAGCGGGGGGTTCAATGAGCAGTTCTTC
15	TRBV7-2	-	-	TRBJ2-2	CASSLSLPNTGELFF	TGTGCCAGCAGCTTAAGTTTGCCGAACACCGGGGAGCTGTTTTTT
11	TRBV20-1	-	once	TRBJ2-7	CSAPRAYEQYF	TGCAGTGCCCCCCGGGCCTACGAGCAGTACTTC
13	TRBV4-1	-	-	TRBJ1-4	CASSQAGREKLFF	TGCGCCAGCAGCCAAGCGGGAAGAGAAAAACTGTTTTTT
12	TRBV7-2	TRBD1	-	TRBJ1-1	CASSFRTGLPFF	TGTGCCAGCAGCTTTCGGACAGGGCTTCCTTTCTTT
12	TRBV28	-	-	TRBJ1-2	CASSSTDYGYTF	TGTGCCAGCAGTTCTACAGACTATGGCTACACCTTC
15	TRBV30	-	-	TRBJ1-2	CAWSEIGTANYGYTF	TGTGCCTGGAGCGAAATCGGGACCGCGAACTATGGCTACACCTTC
15	TRBV30	TRBD1	-	TRBJ2-5	CAALPGQGFGGTQYF	TGTGCCGCTCTGCCGGGACAGGGCTTCGGTGGGACCCAGTACTTC
16	TRBV6-5	-	-	TRBJ2-2	CASSYKASPNTGELFF	TGTGCCAGCAGTTACAAGGCCAGTCCGAACACCGGGGAGCTGTTTTTT
20	TRBV18	TRBD1	-	TRBJ1-2	CASSPNPTGAGQGTMRGYTF	TGTGCCAGCTCACCGAATCCCACGGGTGCGGGACAGGGGACGATGCGTGGCTACACCTTC
15	TRBV18	TRBD2	-	TRBJ2-1	CASSPLAGDAFEQFF	TGTGCCAGCTCACCACTCGCGGGGGATGCATTTGAGCAGTTCTTC
14	TRBV7-8	TRBD1	-	TRBJ1-5	CASSPDRANQPQHF	TGTGCCAGCAGCCCCGACAGGGCTAATCAGCCCCAGCATTTT
16	TRBV6-4	-	-	TRBJ2-2	CASSSGPRLGSGELFF	TGTGCCAGCAGCTCAGGGCCTCGGTTGGGGTCCGGGGAGCTGTTTTTT
14	TRBV19	TRBD2	-	TRBJ2-7	CASSRAGASYEQYF	TGTGCCAGTAGCCGAGCGGGGGCCTCCTACGAGCAGTACTTC
14	TRBV6-5	TRBD2	-	TRBJ2-5	CATSRAGGQETQYF	TGTGCCACCTCGAGAGCGGGGGGGCAGGAGACCCAGTACTTC
17	TRBV21-1	-	-	TRBJ2-4	CASSKEGPEEAKNIQYF	TGTGCCAGCAGCAAAGAGGGGCCTGAAGAAGCCAAAAACATTCAGTACTTC
14	TRBV29-1	-	few	TRBJ1-2	CSVEDTSRQYGYTF	TGCAGCGTTGAAGATACTAGTCGGCAGTATGGCTACACCTTC
13	TRBV30	-	-	TRBJ1-2	CAWRDGRRYGYTF	TGTGCCTGGCGGGACGGAAGACGCTATGGCTACACCTTC
15	TRBV4-1	TRBD1	-	TRBJ2-3	CASSQVGQDTDTQYF	TGCGCCAGCAGCCAAGTAGGACAGGACACAGATACGCAGTATTTT
11	TRBV30	-	-	TRBJ2-5	CAWSVSQTQYF	TGTGCCTGGAGTGTATCCCAGACCCAGTACTTC
13	TRBV2	TRBD2	-	TRBJ2-5	CASSRTSQETQYF	TGTGCCAGCAGCCGGACTAGCCAAGAGACCCAGTACTTC
14	TRBV30	TRBD1	-	TRBJ2-7	CAWSPGQGTYEQYF	TGTGCCTGGAGTCCGGGACAGGGTACCTACGAGCAGTACTTC
17	TRBV10-1	-	-	TRBJ1-4	CASSAASGQAANEKLFF	TGCGCCAGCAGTGCTGCCTCCGGACAAGCAGCTAATGAAAAACTGTTTTTT
15	TRBV19	-	-	TRBJ1-5	CASSITQNSNQPQHF	TGTGCCAGTAGTATAACACAGAATAGCAATCAGCCCCAGCATTTT
15	TRBV11-3	TRBD2	-	TRBJ2-1	CASSVRLAGSNEQFF	TGTGCCAGCAGCGTACGACTAGCGGGGAGCAATGAGCAGTTCTTC
13	TRBV19	-	once	TRBJ1-2	CASSIERENGYTF	TGTGCCAGTAGTATAGAGCGAGAAAATGGCTACACCTTC
15	TRBV14	TRBD1	few	TRBJ2-1	CASSQVSGGYNEQFF	TGTGCCAGCAGCCAAGTTTCAGGGGGTTACAATGAGCAGTTCTTC
15	TRBV5-6	TRBD2	-	TRBJ2-5	CASSLAGGYQETQYF	TGTGCCAGCAGCTTGGCGGGGGGGTACCAAGAGACCCAGTACTTC
13	TRBV28	-	few	TRBJ1-2	CASRGRGNYGYTF	TGTGCCAGCAGGGGGCGAGGGAACTATGGCTACACCTTC
16	TRBV15	TRBD2	-	TRBJ2-3	CATSSRLAGGTDTQYF	TGTGCCACCAGCAGTCGTCTAGCGGGGGGTACAGATACGCAGTATTTT
12	TRBV11-3	TRBD1	once	TRBJ2-7	CASSFDREEQYF	TGTGCCAGCAGCTTCGACAGGGAGGAGCAGTACTTC
16	TRBV2	-	-	TRBJ1-6	CASSGGGRAYNSPLHF	TGTGCCAGCAGTGGGGGTGGAAGGGCCTATAATTCACCCCTCCACTTT
15	TRBV2	-	once	TRBJ2-5	CASSDGQTDQETQYF	TGTGCCAGCAGTGATGGCCAGACTGACCAAGAGACCCAGTACTTC
16	TRBV7-9	TRBD1	-	TRBJ1-6	CASSSRTGVNLSPLHF	TGTGCCAGCAGCTCTCGGACAGGGGTGAATCTATCACCCCTCCACTTT
15	TRBV19	-	-	TRBJ2-3	CASSLPGTSTDTQYF	TGTGCCAGTAGTCTTCCGGGGACTAGCACAGATACGCAGTATTTT
14	TRBV14	-	-	TRBJ1-2	CASSRNLGDYGYTF	TGTGCCAGCAGCCGAAACTTGGGGGACTATGGCTACACCTTC
17	TRBV7-2	TRBD2	once	TRBJ2-1	CASRPGTSGGAVNEQFF	TGTGCCAGCAGACCCGGGACTAGCGGGGGGGCCGTCAATGAGCAGTTCTTC
15	TRBV27	-	-	TRBJ2-3	CASRGGRALTDTQYF	TGTGCCAGCAGGGGGGGAAGGGCCCTCACAGATACGCAGTATTTT
16	TRBV6-1	TRBD1	-	TRBJ2-7	CASSGSSGTGIYEQYF	TGTGCCAGCAGTGGGTCCTCCGGGACAGGGATCTACGAGCAGTACTTC
16	TRBV18	TRBD1	-	TRBJ1-1	CASSPLRGRRNTEAFF	TGTGCCAGCTCACCACTCAGGGGGCGACGAAACACTGAAGCTTTCTTT
16	TRBV28	TRBD1	-	TRBJ1-5	CASSSPRQGQIQPQHF	TGTGCCAGCAGTTCCCCCAGACAGGGACAAATTCAGCCCCAGCATTTT
14	TRBV6-5	TRBD1	-	TRBJ1-4	CASSLDRGSEKLFF	TGTGCCAGCAGCCTGGACAGGGGTAGTGAAAAACTGTTTTTT
15	TRBV19	TRBD1	-	TRBJ1-4	CASSNRGQGSEKLFF	TGTGCCAGTAGCAACCGGGGACAGGGCTCAGAAAAACTGTTTTTT
14	TRBV19	TRBD1	few	TRBJ1-1	CASDSGQPNTEAFF	TGTGCCAGCGACTCGGGACAGCCGAACACTGAAGCTTTCTTT
14	TRBV19	TRBD1	-	TRBJ1-1	CASGDRGRNTEAFF	TGTGCCAGTGGGGACAGGGGAAGGAACACTGAAGCTTTCTTT
15	TRBV27	-	-	TRBJ1-5	CASSLKGYSNQPQHF	TGTGCCAGCAGTTTGAAGGGTTATAGCAATCAGCCCCAGCATTTT
15	TRBV5-1	-	once	TRBJ1-5	CASSTPNYSNQPQHF	TGCGCCAGCAGCACCCCAAACTATAGCAATCAGCCCCAGCATTTT
16	TRBV6-6	-	-	TRBJ2-1	CASTYSISSSYNEQFF	TGTGCCAGCACCTACTCAATCTCCAGCTCCTACAATGAGCAGTTCTTC
14	TRBV14	-	few	TRBJ1-1	CASSQSRVNTEAFF	TGTGCCAGCAGCCAGTCCAGGGTGAACACTGAAGCTTTCTTT
15	TRBV6-5	-	-	TRBJ1-2	CASSYAGLGDYGYTF	TGTGCCAGCAGTTACGCGGGGCTGGGGGACTATGGCTACACCTTC
14	TRBV6-5	-	once	TRBJ2-7	CASGTSHTSYEQYF	TGTGCCAGTGGGACGTCCCATACTTCCTACGAGCAGTACTTC
14	TRBV6-6	-	-	TRBJ2-3	CASSYSRSTDTQYF	TGTGCCAGCAGTTACTCGAGGTCCACAGATACGCAGTATTTT
15	TRBV7-9	TRBD1	-	TRBJ2-2	CASSLGTANTGELFF	TGTGCCAGCAGCTTGGGGACAGCGAACACCGGGGAGCTGTTTTTT
16	TRBV21-1	-	-	TRBJ2-7	CASSKVPWTEHYEQYF	TGTGCCAGCAGCAAAGTCCCTTGGACAGAGCACTACGAGCAGTACTTC